A single sample is the source of the 26 T cell receptor beta chains below, sequenced in a study of T-cell reconstitution after alpha-beta-depleted transplantation in children. Overall study findings and caveats: T-cell numbers and diversity, one year after transplant, stemmed largely from T cells that were newly produced.

What these receptors recognize is not known. Unique molecular identifiers tagged the TCRbeta library. TCRdb re-derived calls from the PCR reads in MiXCR, one entry per CDR3 protein. This repertoire shows about 300,000 distinct CDR3 sequences, roughly 8.2% found once; its top ten account for approximately 9.6%. Sequencing was performed on peripheral blood, taken 360 days after TCRalphabeta/CD19-depleted stem cell transplant. These receptors were taken from a female patient aged 2 to 10 who had a stem cell transplant for Fanconi anemia, so the T cells may come from the graft donor.

This clonotype was found many times. V gene TRBV5-1 combines with J gene TRBJ2-7, with D perhaps matching TRBD1 (5 bases). The V and J ends lost 1 base and 3 bases respectively, with 14 bases between them. The CDR3 contains 15 residues. CDR1 and CDR2 from the germline V gene are SGHRS and YFSETQ. The DNA for the CDR3 is TGCGCCAGCAGCTTGTCAGGGAAGAACGACTACGAGCAGTACTTC. Its translation is CASSLSGKNDYEQYF.

This clonotype was detected only a few times. The V gene is TRBV30, the J gene TRBJ2-3; 9 bases line up with TRBD2. Germline CDR1 is GTSNPN and CDR2 is SVGIG (reference sequence). This CDR3 is 14 amino acids long. V shed 8 bases and J 0 bases; nucleotides not matched to a gene: 6. CDR3 protein: CARTTSGSTDTQYF. The CDR3 coding sequence is TGTGCCCGGACAACTAGCGGGAGCACAGATACGCAGTATTTT.

There are many counts of this clonotype. The rearrangement links TRBV12-3 or TRBV12-4 to TRBJ1-5; 10 positions match TRBD1. The CDR3 has 16 amino acids. The V and J ends lost 6 bases and 6 bases, in that order; junction bases with no gene match: 11. For the CDR3, the DNA is TGTGCCAGCAGGGACGGGGGACAGGGGCACACTCAGCCCCAGCATTTT. Translating it yields CASRDGGQGHTQPQHF.

The table lists this clonotype with many counts. This rearrangement joins TRBV20-1 to TRBJ2-5; no reliable D call. V was trimmed by 5 bases and J by 2 bases, leaving 12 bases between them. The CDR3 totals 13 residues. The germline CDR1 and CDR2 sequences are DFQATT and SNEGSKA (reference sequence). Here the CDR3 DNA reads TGCAGTGCTCGCTTGGCTGTTCAAGAGACCCAGTACTTC. Translating gives CSARLAVQETQYF.

This clonotype has ten or more counts. The V call is TRBV12-3 or TRBV12-4, the J call TRBJ2-7; 7 bases are shared with TRBD2. V lost 7 bases and J lost 4; bases outside the gene matches: 4. The CDR3 is made up of 12 amino acids. CDR3 DNA sequence: TGTGCCAGCACCTCGGGGGGATACGAGCAGTACTTC. It yields the protein CASTSGGYEQYF.

This clonotype appeared many times. The rearrangement joins TRBV7-9 to TRBJ2-7; possibly TRBD2 for D (6 bases). V shed 3 bases and J shed 6 bases, with 21 bases lying between them. The germline V gene has CDR1 SEHNR and CDR2 FQNEAQ (reference sequence). The CDR3 consists of 16 residues. CDR3: CASSFEEGPSVGEQYV. Here the CDR3 DNA reads TGTGCCAGCAGCTTTGAGGAGGGGCCCTCCGTGGGCGAGCAGTACGTC.

This clonotype was found many times. The chain is built from TRBV5-1 and TRBJ2-5; no definite D call. Per the germline V gene, CDR1 is SGHRS and CDR2 is YFSETQ. V was cut by 4 bases and J by 7 bases, with 17 bases left in between. This CDR3 spans 14 amino acids. The CDR3 region has the DNA TGCGCCAGCAGCCCCACCCTAAGTACGGGGACCCAGTACTTC. Amino acids: CASSPTLSTGTQYF.

A few counts support this clonotype. The genes are TRBV15 and TRBJ2-5; a weak D match, TRBD1 (6 bases). The germline V gene has CDR1 LNHNV and CDR2 YYDKDF (reference sequence). V was shortened by 1 base and J by 2 bases, with 14 bases between the two germline ends. There are 16 residues in the CDR3. CDR3 nucleotides: TGTGCCACCAGCAGAGTACAGGGCTGGGCACAAGAGACCCAGTACTTC. Its translation: CATSRVQGWAQETQYF.

At least ten counts were recorded for this clonotype. The chain employs TRBV18 and TRBJ2-5, with a possible D match to TRBD2 (6 bases). This CDR3 is built from 15 residues. Looked up from germline, CDR1 is KGHSH and CDR2 is LQKENI. Between the trimmed V and J ends, which lost 6 bases and 5 bases, there was a span of 19 bases. CDR3 in amino acids: CASSLRSHGGETQYF. The CDR3 DNA reads TGTGCCAGCTCCCTCCGGTCCCACGGAGGGGAGACCCAGTACTTC.

This clonotype was observed a handful of times. V gene TRBV10-3 combines with J gene TRBJ2-2; TRBD1 might be the D (5 bases). V shed 4 bases and J shed 6 bases, with 18 bases lying between them. The CDR3 covers 16 residues. CDR1 is ENHRY, CDR2 SYGVKD, per germline. CDR3 loop: CAISGSSIAGPGELFF. The CDR3, as DNA: TGTGCCATCAGTGGGTCCTCCATTGCAGGGCCCGGGGAGCTGTTTTTT.

The table lists this clonotype with many counts. The genes are TRBV10-3 and TRBJ1-1; D not resolved. Germline V gene sequence: CDR1 ENHRY, CDR2 SYGVKD. The CDR3 sequence is 13 residues long. Trimming left V 4 bases short and J 4 bases short, with 10 bases between. The CDR3 DNA reads TGTGCCATCAGTGCTGAAGGGCGCACTGAAGCTTTCTTT. Its protein product is CAISAEGRTEAFF.

This clonotype has only a few counts. The rearrangement uses TRBV29-1 and TRBJ1-2; D not certain. Trimming took 3 bases from V and 8 from J, leaving 13 bases between them. The CDR3 is 12 residues long. CDR1 SQVTM and CDR2 ANQGSEA come from the germline V gene. The CDR3 region is CSVEASDQGYTF. The CDR3 coding sequence is TGCAGCGTTGAGGCTTCGGATCAGGGCTACACCTTC.

This clonotype occurred many times. This chain links TRBV7-3 with TRBJ1-1; D might be TRBD1 (6 bases). Per the germline V gene, CDR1 is SGHTA and CDR2 is FQGTGA. Trimming pared 3 bases from V and 12 bases from J, leaving 17 bases between. The CDR3 length is 13 residues. Written as DNA, the CDR3 is TGTGCCAGCAGCTTGGGGCCACAGGGTACGCCTTTCTTT. Amino acids: CASSLGPQGTPFF. The whole variable domain, filled in from reference TRBV7-3 and TRBJ1-1, reads GAGVSQTPSNKVTEKGKYVELRCDPISGHTALYWYRQSLGQGPEFLIYFQGTGAADDSGLPNDRFFAVRPEGSVSTLKIQRTERGDSAVYLCASSLGPQGTPFFGQGTRLTVV.

This clonotype was observed many times. This sequence joins TRBV9 and TRBJ2-1, with a weak D call TRBD2 (6 bases). The V end lost 0 bases, the J end lost 0 bases, and 10 bases lay between the germline ends. Germline CDR1 and CDR2: SGDLS and YYNGEE. The CDR3 covers 16 residues. The CDR3 DNA reads as TGTGCCAGCAGCGTAGGGGGTAGCGGCTCCTACAATGAGCAGTTCTTC. It translates to CASSVGGSGSYNEQFF.

This clonotype appeared many times. This chain joins TRBV4-2 and TRBJ1-5; D possibly corresponds to TRBD1 (6 bases). V shed 0 bases and J shed 7 bases, with 16 bases lying between them. The CDR3 sequence is 16 residues long. Per the germline V gene, CDR1 is LGHNA and CDR2 is YNFKEQ. The CDR3 coding sequence is TGTGCCAGCAGCCAAGATCTGTCAGGGGCTAAGCAGCCCCAGCATTTT. Translating it yields CASSQDLSGAKQPQHF.

CDR3 DNA sequence: TGCGCCAGCAGTCGGGACAGCACTAATGAAAAACTGTTTTTT. Residues: CASSRDSTNEKLFF. The rearrangement links TRBV5-1 to TRBJ1-4, with 7 bases aligning to TRBD1. The germline V gene encodes CDR1 SGHRS and CDR2 YFSETQ. V lost 5 bases, J lost 2 bases, and 3 bases stayed unmatched. The CDR3 extends over 14 amino acids.

This clonotype has ten or more counts. Here the CDR3 DNA reads TGTGCCAGCAGCCTGGATCCGACTAGTTCCGAGCAGTACTTC. It is translated as CASSLDPTSSEQYF. The chain is built from TRBV7-3 and TRBJ2-7, with D possibly TRBD2 on 6 matching bases. V was pared by 5 bases and J by 6 bases, with 17 bases between. The germline CDR1 and CDR2 sequences are SGHTA and FQGTGA. The CDR3 has 14 amino acids.

This clonotype was counted at least ten times. This chain links TRBV20-1 with TRBJ2-2, with 8 bases identical to TRBD1. Germline CDR1 is DFQATT and CDR2 is SNEGSKA (reference sequence). The V and J ends lost 5 bases and 0 bases, in that order; junction bases with no gene match: 2. CDR3 length: 14 amino acids. CDR3 bases: TGCAGTGCTTCACAGGGGGCGAACACCGGGGAGCTGTTTTTT. Translating it yields CSASQGANTGELFF.

This clonotype has at least ten counts. The chain employs TRBV20-1 and TRBJ2-3; D uncertain. Trimming took off 6 bases at V and 6 bases at J, with 13 bases between the two ends. Germline V gene sequence: CDR1 DFQATT, CDR2 SNEGSKA (reference sequence). The CDR3 consists of 12 residues. The CDR3 DNA is TGCAGTGCAAAGTTAAACTTGGATACGCAGTATTTT. Encoded protein: CSAKLNLDTQYF.

There are a few counts of this clonotype. Here the CDR3 reads CASSRGSDRGRAGELFF. DNA for the CDR3: TGCGCCAGCAGCCGGGGGTCGGACAGGGGGCGAGCCGGGGAGCTGTTTTTT. The V and J genes are TRBV4-3 and TRBJ2-2; the match to TRBD1 covers 11 bases. CDR3 size: 17 residues. Unmatched junction bases numbered 10, after V lost 4 bases and J lost 6 bases. Germline V gene lookup returns CDR1 LGHNA and CDR2 YSLEER.

Many counts were recorded for this clonotype. V usage is TRBV6-2 or TRBV6-3 and J usage is TRBJ2-1; unclear D gene. Trimming pared 4 bases from V and 8 bases from J, leaving 15 bases between. This CDR3 is 14 amino acids long. CDR1 and CDR2 from the germline V gene are MNHEY and SVGEGT. The CDR3 bases are TGTGCCAGCAGTTGGGTGGGTGGTTTCCATGAGCAGTTCTTC. Translated, it gives CASSWVGGFHEQFF.

This clonotype was observed at least ten times. V is TRBV6-5 and J is TRBJ1-5; unclear D gene. V gave up 0 bases and J gave up 9 bases, with 12 bases separating them. CDR1 and CDR2 from the germline V gene are MNHEY and SVGAGI. This CDR3 comprises 14 residues. The CDR3 sequence: CASSYSKEGRPQHF. Here the CDR3 DNA reads TGTGCCAGCAGTTACTCAAAGGAGGGTCGGCCCCAGCATTTT.

This chain connects TRBV3-1 to TRBJ1-1, with TRBD1 matching 9 bases. CDR1 is LGHDT, CDR2 YNNKEL, per germline (reference sequence). The CDR3 length is 15 residues. J gave up 5 bases and V 1 base, and 5 bases lay outside the gene matches. Here the CDR3 reads CASSQGSQGATEAFF. The CDR3 DNA reads as TGTGCCAGCAGCCAAGGCTCACAGGGGGCGACTGAAGCTTTCTTT.

This clonotype was seen at least ten times. The V and J genes are TRBV20-1 and TRBJ1-5; TRBD1 aligns across 9 bases. This CDR3 has 15 residues. V dropped 3 bases and J dropped 2; count of bases not matched to a gene: 5. Looked up from germline, CDR1 is DFQATT and CDR2 is SNEGSKA (reference sequence). The DNA for the CDR3 is TGCAGTGCTAGGGACAGGGGTCGGGGCAATCAGCCCCAGCATTTT. It encodes CSARDRGRGNQPQHF.

This clonotype has at least ten counts. V and J are TRBV12-3 or TRBV12-4 and TRBJ1-1; 8 positions match TRBD1. CDR3 size: 14 residues. Unmatched junction bases numbered 4, after V lost 6 bases and J lost 1 base. CDR3 coding DNA: TGTGCCAGCAGAGACGGGACAGGGAACACTGAAGCTTTCTTT. Residues: CASRDGTGNTEAFF.

This clonotype was observed at least ten times. DNA for the CDR3: TGTGCCAGCAGCTTCAGCCAACACGGGTACCAAGAGACCCAGTACTTC. The encoded protein is CASSFSQHGYQETQYF. This sequence joins TRBV7-3 and TRBJ2-5, with no clear D. This CDR3 spans 16 amino acids. V lost 3 bases and J lost 0, with 14 bases in between. Germline CDR1 is SGHTA and CDR2 is FQGTGA. The entire variable domain, with the rest obtained from reference TRBV7-3 and TRBJ2-5, is as follows: GAGVSQTPSNKVTEKGKYVELRCDPISGHTALYWYRQSLGQGPEFLIYFQGTGAADDSGLPNDRFFAVRPEGSVSTLKIQRTERGDSAVYLCASSFSQHGYQETQYFGPGTRLLVL.